This T cell receptor beta chain was recorded in a study of T cells in Graves' hyperthyroidism and ophthalmopathy. Trimming cost V 7 bases and J 11 bases, with 15 bases left between them. The CDR3 length is 13 residues. RNA transcripts yielded amplified TCR beta CDR3 regions. RT-PCR in the first round (using the HTBI primer set) targeted the TCR CDR3. TCRdb redid the calling of the multiplex PCR reads with MiXCR, one entry per CDR3 protein. Here the sample spans 750,000 to 900,000 distinct CDR3 sequences, about two fifths being singletons. This clonotype was counted only a few times. The TCR was taken from a man younger than 30 with Graves' hyperthyroidism. V gene TRBV12-3 or TRBV12-4 combines with J gene TRBJ1-6; D is uncertain. Sequenced input: blood. CDR3 in DNA: TGTGCCAGCACCCCCCCCCCTGGAGCACCCCTCCACTTT. Protein product: CASTPPPGAPLHF.